These 20 T cell receptor beta chains were all obtained from the same sample, sequenced in a study of early T cells in non-severe SARS-CoV-2 infection. TCRdb ran MiXCR on the 5' RACE reads and lists one entry per CDR3 protein. The sample has about 110,000 distinct CDR3 sequences; 9% to 14% are singletons. The sample was whole blood. These receptors all come from an adult who was a healthcare worker with PCR-confirmed SARS-CoV-2 infection or an uninfected control (not recorded which).

Of note for this clonotype: A much larger clone lies a single base off, so this may be a read error. The rearrangement links TRBV11-1 to TRBJ1-2, with unresolved D. The CDR3 is made up of 10 amino acids. Germline lookup yields CDR1 SGHAT and CDR2 FQDESV (reference sequence). The CDR3 reads CGIGPGGYTF. CDR3 coding DNA: TGTGGCATCGGGCCCGGGGGCTACACCTTC.

This clonotype was observed many times. V and J are TRBV13 and TRBJ1-2; 9 bases fit TRBD1. The CDR3 consists of 15 residues. After removal of 4 bases from V and 4 bases from J, the junction contained 7 bases not matched to a gene. Germline loops: CDR1 PRHDT, CDR2 FYEKMQ (reference sequence). In DNA form, the CDR3 reads TGTGCCAGCAGCTCCCCGGGACAGGGATTCTATGGCTACACCTTC. Protein sequence: CASSSPGQGFYGYTF.

The chain employs TRBV20-1 and TRBJ2-1; D unclear. Germline CDR1 and CDR2: DFQATT and SNEGSKA (reference sequence). This CDR3 has 13 residues. The CDR3 bases are TGCGGATGGCTGGACCTGACCTACAATGAGCAGTTCTTC. It translates to CGWLDLTYNEQFF.

CDR3: CASSPRSGETEKLFF. CDR3 in DNA: TGTGCCAGCAGCCCCCGGTCAGGGGAGACTGAAAAACTGTTTTTT. The chain has TRBV9 and TRBJ1-4; a weak D match, TRBD1 (6 bases). The CDR3 is made up of 15 amino acids. The germline CDR1 and CDR2 sequences are SGDLS and YYNGEE. Trimming stripped 4 bases from V and 7 bases from J, with 17 bases between.

This clonotype was seen ten or more times. The rearrangement links TRBV7-3 to TRBJ1-5; 7 bases are a match to TRBD1. The V segment lost 4 bases and the J segment 3 bases; nucleotides outside the gene matches: 18. CDR3 size: 19 residues. Germline loops: CDR1 SGHTA, CDR2 FQGTGA. The chain's CDR3 is CASSYHLGQLSRDNQPQHF. The CDR3 DNA follows: TGTGCCAGCAGCTACCACCTGGGACAGCTATCCCGGGACAATCAGCCCCAGCATTTT.

A word on this clonotype: A much more abundant neighbour one base away suggests this may be a read error. V is TRBV11-2 and J is TRBJ2-1; 8 bases fit TRBD2. CDR1 and CDR2 from the germline V gene are SGHAT and FQNNGV. The CDR3 has 15 amino acids. The CDR3 reads CASSSLRGAWNGQFF. Here the CDR3 DNA reads TGTGCCAGCAGCTCCTTGCGGGGGGCATGGAATGGGCAGTTCTTC.

This clonotype was observed at least ten times. The chain links TRBV19 to TRBJ2-3; D gene ambiguous. Per germline, CDR1 LNHDA and CDR2 SQIVND (reference sequence). V lost 5 bases and J lost 6, with 24 bases in between. The CDR3 has 17 amino acids. The CDR3 nucleotides read TGTGCCAGTAGTCCCAAAAGAGGCCTCTCTGACCCGGATACGCAGTATTTT. This sequence encodes CASSPKRGLSDPDTQYF. The full variable domain, rest sourced from reference TRBV19 and TRBJ2-3, is DGGITQSPKYLFRKEGQNVTLSCEQNLNHDAMYWYRQDPGQGLRLIYYSQIVNDFQKGDIAEGYSVSREKKESFPLTVTSAQKNPTAFYLCASSPKRGLSDPDTQYFGPGTRLTVL.

This sequence joins TRBV6-6 and TRBJ2-1, with 9 bases matching TRBD2. CDR1 MNHNY and CDR2 SVGAGI come from the germline V gene (reference sequence). Germline trimming cut 8 bases from V and 7 bases from J; bases unmatched to any gene: 15. The CDR3 consists of 16 residues. CDR3 coding DNA: TGTGCCAGCCGAGCGCCGGGCGGGAGGGATGGGAATGAGCAGTTCTTC. This codes for CASRAPGGRDGNEQFF.

This clonotype was counted at least ten times. This chain links TRBV29-1 with TRBJ2-5; D may correspond to TRBD1 or TRBD2 (6 bases each). CDR1 is SQVTM, CDR2 ANQGSEA, per germline. V was clipped by 8 bases and J by 7 bases, with 17 bases between them. The CDR3 has 12 amino acids. The CDR3 region has the DNA TGCAGCCATCAAAGACTAGGGGGGACCCAGTACTTC. It translates to CSHQRLGGTQYF.

The chain couples TRBV2 to TRBJ1-6, with a possible D match to TRBD1 (5 bases). The CDR3 totals 15 residues. The V and J ends lost 2 bases and 6 bases respectively, with 11 bases between them. Germline V gene data show CDR1 as SNHLY and CDR2 as FYNNEI. The CDR3 loop reads CASSEFGAGNSPLHF. In DNA form, the CDR3 reads TGTGCCAGCAGTGAATTCGGGGCTGGTAATTCACCCCTCCACTTT.

This clonotype occurred many times. This chain links TRBV29-1 with TRBJ1-1, with TRBD1 identical over 8 bases. CDR3 length: 13 amino acids. Germline V gene sequence: CDR1 SQVTM, CDR2 ANQGSEA. The V and J ends lost 5 bases and 1 base, in that order; junction bases with no gene match: 3. Written as DNA, the CDR3 is TGCAGCGTTAGGACAGGGCGGAACACTGAAGCTTTCTTT. This gives the protein CSVRTGRNTEAFF.

This clonotype has a handful of counts. This chain connects TRBV29-1 to TRBJ2-7; 8 bases agree with TRBD1. Germline values: CDR1 SQVTM, CDR2 ANQGSEA. CDR3 length: 12 residues. V was clipped by 5 bases and J by 6 bases; unmatched bases: 6. The CDR3 DNA reads as TGCAGCGTTACTGACAGGGGTGGCGAGCAGTACTTC. Translating gives CSVTDRGGEQYF.

The chain uses TRBV7-9 and TRBJ2-3; either TRBD1 or TRBD2 may supply D (5 bases each). V gave up 6 bases and J gave up 6 bases, with 16 bases separating them. The CDR3 contains 14 residues. Germline assignment: CDR1 SEHNR and CDR2 FQNEAQ (reference sequence). CDR3 region: CASRGPKGTDTQYF. CDR3 in DNA: TGTGCCAGCAGAGGTCCGAAGGGGACCGATACGCAGTATTTT.

The gene calls are TRBV2 and TRBJ2-7, with D perhaps TRBD2 (6 bases). CDR3 length: 12 residues. V was trimmed by 6 bases and J by 0 bases, leaving 6 bases between them. Germline V gene sequence: CDR1 SNHLY, CDR2 FYNNEI. The CDR3 DNA is TGTGCCAGCAGAGCGGGCTCCTACGAGCAGTACTTC. Translation gives CASRAGSYEQYF.

This sequence joins TRBV20-1 and TRBJ2-1; the D gene is possibly TRBD2 (5 bases). Germline V gene data show CDR1 as DFQATT and CDR2 as SNEGSKA (reference sequence). This CDR3 region has 14 residues. V lost 5 bases to trimming and J lost 0 bases, with 11 bases between them. The CDR3 is CSAEDGVSYNEQFF. Written as DNA, the CDR3 is TGCAGTGCTGAGGACGGGGTCTCCTACAATGAGCAGTTCTTC.

The sample holds many counts of this clonotype. The chain joins TRBV6-6 to TRBJ1-6, with D possibly TRBD1 on 5 matching bases. The V gene's germline CDR1 is MNHNY and CDR2 SVGAGI (reference sequence). This CDR3 contains 14 residues. Trimming pared 7 bases from V and 9 bases from J, leaving 16 bases between. The CDR3 DNA follows: TGTGCCAGCACTCTAGACCCCGGGGGTTCACCCCTCCACTTT. Its protein product is CASTLDPGGSPLHF.

This clonotype showed up just a few times. CDR3 protein: CASSLGAYLYEQYF. As DNA, the CDR3 is TGTGCCAGCAGCTTAGGTGCCTATCTATACGAGCAGTACTTC. The J gene is TRBJ2-7, the V gene TRBV7-9; D is unclear. Looked up from germline, CDR1 is SEHNR and CDR2 is FQNEAQ (reference sequence). The CDR3 consists of 14 residues. The V end lost 1 base, the J end lost 4 bases, and 11 bases lay between the germline ends. Filled out from reference TRBV7-9 and TRBJ2-7, the complete variable domain reads DTGVSQNPRHKITKRGQNVTFRCDPISEHNRLYWYRQTLGQGPEFLTYFQNEAQLEKSRLLSDRFSAERPKGSFSTLEIQRTEQGDSAMYLCASSLGAYLYEQYFGPGTRLTVT.

The V call is TRBV5-1, the J call TRBJ1-2; a weak D match, TRBD1 (5 bases). The CDR3 consists of 15 residues. Trimming stripped 2 bases from V and 3 bases from J, with 14 bases between. Germline-derived CDR1 and CDR2 are SGHRS and YFSETQ. CDR3 sequence: CASSLLGGSDYGYTF. In DNA form, the CDR3 reads TGCGCCAGCAGCTTATTGGGGGGATCCGACTATGGCTACACCTTC.

This clonotype was counted between two and nine times. The V gene is TRBV29-1, the J gene TRBJ2-1; TRBD2 matches at 7 bases. The CDR3 consists of 12 residues. Unmatched junction bases numbered 7, after V lost 7 bases and J lost 7 bases. Germline V gene data show CDR1 as SQVTM and CDR2 as ANQGSEA. The CDR3 here is CSGSGSGNEQFF. CDR3 in DNA: TGCAGCGGTAGCGGGTCTGGGAATGAGCAGTTCTTC.

In this sample, this clonotype turned up many times. The V and J genes are TRBV5-4 and TRBJ2-7; 9 bases align to TRBD2. Germline V lookup: CDR1 SGHNT, CDR2 YYREEE (reference sequence). With 0 bases clipped from V and 1 base from J, the junction kept 5 bases outside the gene matches. The CDR3 length is 16 residues. CDR3 bases: TGTGCCAGCAGCTTGGGGACTAGCGAGATTTCCTACGAGCAGTACTTC. Its protein is CASSLGTSEISYEQYF.